A selection of T cell receptor beta chains follows, all from one sample in a study of OX40 agonist ivuxolimab in advanced cancers. The repertoire was sequenced with immunoSEQ multiplex PCR; TCRdb's copy has only in-frame clones and lacks some. In the table there are 25,000 to 30,000 clones, 84% of which are singletons. The specimen was CD4+ or CD8+ T cells sorted from blood, collected in a trial of the OX40 agonist ivuxolimab. The receptor source for this set is an adult with an advanced solid tumor such as melanoma, head and neck, liver or kidney cancer. Both conserved end residues are part of each CDR3. Fields, in order: clone size, J gene, V gene, D gene, CDR3 DNA, CDR3 protein. A D gene is named only where the DNA matches it firmly. The size field is filled for only some rows; it gives once, few, many or a size class.

clone size: -; J gene: TRBJ1-5; V gene: TRBV5-6; D gene: TRBD1; CDR3 DNA: TGTGCCAGCAGCTTGGACAGGGGTGGGAGCAATCAGCCCCAGCATTTT; CDR3 protein: CASSLDRGGSNQPQHF
clone size: once; J gene: TRBJ2-7; V gene: TRBV6-1; D gene: -; CDR3 DNA: TGTGCCATCAGGGGCCTATCTTACTACGAGCAGTACTTC; CDR3 protein: CAIRGLSYYEQYF
clone size: -; J gene: TRBJ2-3; V gene: TRBV7-9; D gene: TRBD1; CDR3 DNA: TGTGCCAGCAGCCAACAGGGGGCCAAAGATACGCAGTATTTT; CDR3 protein: CASSQQGAKDTQYF
clone size: few; J gene: TRBJ1-1; V gene: TRBV5-6; D gene: -; CDR3 DNA: TGTGCCAGCAGCTTGCCTCGGAGGACAGTCTCTAATGAAGCTTTCTTT; CDR3 protein: CASSLPRRTVSNEAFF
clone size: -; J gene: TRBJ2-1; V gene: TRBV7-8; D gene: -; CDR3 DNA: TGTGCCAGCAACTTGATCGGGGACCTCAATGAGCAGTTCTTC; CDR3 protein: CASNLIGDLNEQFF
clone size: few; J gene: TRBJ2-2; V gene: TRBV4-1; D gene: -; CDR3 DNA: TGCGCCAGCAGCCCATCAATGAACACCGGGGAGCTGTTTTTT; CDR3 protein: CASSPSMNTGELFF
clone size: -; J gene: TRBJ2-1; V gene: TRBV9; D gene: TRBD2; CDR3 DNA: TGTGCCAGCAGCGAGAGCGGGACCTCCTACAATGAGCAGTTCTTC; CDR3 protein: CASSESGTSYNEQFF
clone size: -; J gene: TRBJ1-1; V gene: TRBV11-3; D gene: -; CDR3 DNA: TGTGCCAGCAGCTTTCGGGGACAAGTGAACACTGAAGCTTTCTTT; CDR3 protein: CASSFRGQVNTEAFF
clone size: -; J gene: TRBJ2-7; V gene: TRBV7-9; D gene: TRBD1; CDR3 DNA: TGTGCCAGCAGCCTTAGGACAGGGCCTATCTACGAGCAGTACTTC; CDR3 protein: CASSLRTGPIYEQYF
clone size: -; J gene: TRBJ1-2; V gene: TRBV11-2; D gene: TRBD1; CDR3 DNA: TGTGCCAGCAGCCGGGACAGCTATGGCTACACCTTC; CDR3 protein: CASSRDSYGYTF
clone size: -; J gene: TRBJ2-7; V gene: TRBV4-3; D gene: -; CDR3 DNA: TGCGCCAGCAGCCCCTACATTACACTAAGCTCCTACGAGCAGTACTTC; CDR3 protein: CASSPYITLSSYEQYF
clone size: -; J gene: TRBJ2-7; V gene: TRBV7-9; D gene: -; CDR3 DNA: TGTGCCAGCAGCTTAGGAACCTACGAGCAGTACTTC; CDR3 protein: CASSLGTYEQYF
clone size: few; J gene: TRBJ1-5; V gene: TRBV2; D gene: -; CDR3 DNA: TGTGCCAGCAGTGAAGCGGCAGGGCCATTTCTCCCCCAGCATTTT; CDR3 protein: CASSEAAGPFLPQHF
clone size: -; J gene: TRBJ1-2; V gene: TRBV9; D gene: TRBD1; CDR3 DNA: TGTGCCAGCAGCGTGGGGGACAGACTCTTTAACCGCTATGGCTACACCTTC; CDR3 protein: CASSVGDRLFNRYGYTF
clone size: -; J gene: TRBJ2-7; V gene: TRBV19; D gene: -; CDR3 DNA: TGTGCCAGTAGCCCTTCAATAGGATCCTACGAGCAGTACTTC; CDR3 protein: CASSPSIGSYEQYF
clone size: once; J gene: TRBJ1-4; V gene: TRBV4-3; D gene: TRBD1; CDR3 DNA: TGCGCCAGCAGCCAAGATCGCAGGGGGGATGAAAAACTGTTTTTT; CDR3 protein: CASSQDRRGDEKLFF
clone size: -; J gene: TRBJ2-5; V gene: TRBV5-6; D gene: -; CDR3 DNA: TGTGCCAGCAGCCCGCTAAGACAGGCTAGGCAAGAGACCCAGTACTTC; CDR3 protein: CASSPLRQARQETQYF
clone size: -; J gene: TRBJ2-1; V gene: TRBV27; D gene: TRBD2; CDR3 DNA: TGTGCCAGCAGTTTTATAACGGGAGGCCCCCACAACAATGAGCAGTTCTTC; CDR3 protein: CASSFITGGPHNNEQFF
clone size: once; J gene: TRBJ2-7; V gene: TRBV5-1; D gene: TRBD1; CDR3 DNA: TGCGCCAGCAGCTTGGGGACAGGAACCTACGAGCAGTACTTC; CDR3 protein: CASSLGTGTYEQYF
clone size: -; J gene: TRBJ2-2; V gene: TRBV4-1; D gene: -; CDR3 DNA: TGCGCCAGCAGCCAAGATCGATCCGGGGGGCTTCGGGGAGAGGAGCTGTTTTTT; CDR3 protein: CASSQDRSGGLRGEELFF
clone size: -; J gene: TRBJ2-3; V gene: TRBV7-8; D gene: -; CDR3 DNA: TGTGCCAGCAGCTTAGAAGGGAGACCCTCTAGCACAGATACGCAGTATTTT; CDR3 protein: CASSLEGRPSSTDTQYF
clone size: -; J gene: TRBJ2-7; V gene: TRBV9; D gene: TRBD2; CDR3 DNA: TGTGCCAGCAGCGTAGGACTAGCGGGAGTAAATGAGCAGTACTTC; CDR3 protein: CASSVGLAGVNEQYF
clone size: -; J gene: TRBJ2-3; V gene: TRBV7-2; D gene: -; CDR3 DNA: TGTGCCAGCAGCTTAGTCGGATCGAGCACAGATACGCAGTATTTT; CDR3 protein: CASSLVGSSTDTQYF
clone size: -; J gene: TRBJ1-1; V gene: TRBV7-9; D gene: -; CDR3 DNA: TGTGCCAGCAGCAAAACGAACACTGAAGCTTTCTTT; CDR3 protein: CASSKTNTEAFF
clone size: -; J gene: TRBJ2-3; V gene: TRBV6-4; D gene: TRBD2; CDR3 DNA: TGTGCCAGCAGCCCAGGAAGCGGGGACGGCACAGATACGCAGTATTTT; CDR3 protein: CASSPGSGDGTDTQYF
clone size: -; J gene: TRBJ2-7; V gene: TRBV27; D gene: -; CDR3 DNA: TGTGCCAGCAGTTTCGGAGGGGGCCCCCCCTACGAGCAGTACTTC; CDR3 protein: CASSFGGGPPYEQYF
clone size: once; J gene: TRBJ2-3; V gene: TRBV14; D gene: -; CDR3 DNA: TGTGCCAGCAGCCAAACCGGGACACGCGACACAGATACGCAGTATTTT; CDR3 protein: CASSQTGTRDTDTQYF
clone size: -; J gene: TRBJ2-2; V gene: TRBV9; D gene: -; CDR3 DNA: TGTGCCAGCAGCTCCGGGGGTCTGCTTATCTCCGGGGAGCTGTTTTTT; CDR3 protein: CASSSGGLLISGELFF
clone size: once; J gene: TRBJ2-2; V gene: TRBV5-5; D gene: TRBD2; CDR3 DNA: TGTGCCAGCAGCCCATGGGAGGGGTCGACCACCGGGGAGCTGTTTTTT; CDR3 protein: CASSPWEGSTTGELFF
clone size: -; J gene: TRBJ1-1; V gene: TRBV10-3; D gene: -; CDR3 DNA: TGTGCCATCAGTGAGCGGGGTGTCCTCACTGAAGCTTTCTTT; CDR3 protein: CAISERGVLTEAFF
clone size: -; J gene: TRBJ1-4; V gene: TRBV4-1; D gene: -; CDR3 DNA: TGCGCCAGCAGCCAAGCTGAACAGCTTAATGAAAAACTGTTTTTT; CDR3 protein: CASSQAEQLNEKLFF
clone size: -; J gene: TRBJ2-4; V gene: TRBV9; D gene: TRBD2; CDR3 DNA: TGTGCCAGCAGCGTAGGGGGACTAGCGGGAGACGCCAAGTACTTC; CDR3 protein: CASSVGGLAGDAKYF
clone size: -; J gene: TRBJ2-3; V gene: TRBV10-1; D gene: -; CDR3 DNA: TGCGCCAGCAGCGTCCGACAATGGAGCACAGATACGCAGTATTTT; CDR3 protein: CASSVRQWSTDTQYF
clone size: -; J gene: TRBJ2-7; V gene: TRBV11-3; D gene: TRBD1; CDR3 DNA: TGTGCCAGCAGCCAGATGACAGGGGTGTACGAGCAGTACTTC; CDR3 protein: CASSQMTGVYEQYF
clone size: -; J gene: TRBJ1-1; V gene: TRBV5-4; D gene: TRBD1; CDR3 DNA: TGTGCCAGCAGCTTGGATTGGACAGGGGGCGGGTGGACTGAAGCTTTCTTT; CDR3 protein: CASSLDWTGGGWTEAFF
clone size: once; J gene: TRBJ2-1; V gene: TRBV6-6; D gene: -; CDR3 DNA: TGTGCCAGCAGACGATCATTAAGCTCCTACAATGAGCAGTTCTTC; CDR3 protein: CASRRSLSSYNEQFF
clone size: -; J gene: TRBJ2-3; V gene: TRBV6-5; D gene: TRBD2; CDR3 DNA: TGTGCCAGCAGCACTAGCGGGGGGGCTGATACGCAGTATTTT; CDR3 protein: CASSTSGGADTQYF
clone size: -; J gene: TRBJ2-7; V gene: TRBV19; D gene: TRBD1; CDR3 DNA: TGTGCCAGTAGCATCGGGACAGGGGCCGAGCAGTACTTC; CDR3 protein: CASSIGTGAEQYF
clone size: few; J gene: TRBJ2-3; V gene: TRBV5-6; D gene: -; CDR3 DNA: TGTGCCAGCAGCACGGGACCGATAGATACCACAGATACGCAGTATTTT; CDR3 protein: CASSTGPIDTTDTQYF
clone size: -; J gene: TRBJ2-2; V gene: TRBV30; D gene: -; CDR3 DNA: TGTGCCTGGAGTGCCAACCCATCAGGGTACACCGGGGAGCTGTTTTTT; CDR3 protein: CAWSANPSGYTGELFF
clone size: -; J gene: TRBJ1-1; V gene: TRBV28; D gene: -; CDR3 DNA: TGTGCCAGCAGTCCCCTACCCGGGATTCCGAACACTGAAGCTTTCTTT; CDR3 protein: CASSPLPGIPNTEAFF
clone size: -; J gene: TRBJ2-7; V gene: TRBV29-1; D gene: TRBD1; CDR3 DNA: TGCAGCGCTTCGGGACAGGGAATCGGAGAGCAGTACTTC; CDR3 protein: CSASGQGIGEQYF
clone size: -; J gene: TRBJ1-2; V gene: TRBV6-1; D gene: -; CDR3 DNA: TGTGCCAGCTGGACCCTTCTCGACTATGGCTACACCTTC; CDR3 protein: CASWTLLDYGYTF
clone size: once; J gene: TRBJ1-2; V gene: TRBV6-5; D gene: -; CDR3 DNA: TGTGCCAGCAGTTACTCGACCTGGTCTGGCTACACCTTC; CDR3 protein: CASSYSTWSGYTF
clone size: -; J gene: TRBJ1-4; V gene: TRBV13; D gene: -; CDR3 DNA: TGTGCCAGCAGCTCGGGACGGTTTAATGAAAAACTGTTTTTT; CDR3 protein: CASSSGRFNEKLFF
clone size: -; J gene: TRBJ2-5; V gene: TRBV28; D gene: -; CDR3 DNA: TGTGCCAGCAGTTTATTCGTAGGGGCAGGACCGGAGACCCAGTACTTC; CDR3 protein: CASSLFVGAGPETQYF
clone size: few; J gene: TRBJ2-5; V gene: TRBV29-1; D gene: -; CDR3 DNA: TGCAGCGTTCTACTAGGCCCGGAGACCCAGTACTTC; CDR3 protein: CSVLLGPETQYF